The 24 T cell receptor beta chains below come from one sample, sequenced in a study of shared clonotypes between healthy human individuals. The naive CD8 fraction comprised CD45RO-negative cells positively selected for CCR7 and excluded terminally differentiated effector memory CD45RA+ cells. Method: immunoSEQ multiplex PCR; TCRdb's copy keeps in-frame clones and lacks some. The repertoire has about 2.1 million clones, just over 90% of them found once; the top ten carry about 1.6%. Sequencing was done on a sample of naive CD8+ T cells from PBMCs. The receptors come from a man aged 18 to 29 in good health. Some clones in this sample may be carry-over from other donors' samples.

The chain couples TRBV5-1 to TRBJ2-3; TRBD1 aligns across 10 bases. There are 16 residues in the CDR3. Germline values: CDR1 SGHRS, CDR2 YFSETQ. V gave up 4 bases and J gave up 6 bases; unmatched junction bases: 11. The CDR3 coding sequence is TGCGCCAGCAGCACACTGGGACAGGGGTTAAGGGATACGCAGTATTTT. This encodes CASSTLGQGLRDTQYF.

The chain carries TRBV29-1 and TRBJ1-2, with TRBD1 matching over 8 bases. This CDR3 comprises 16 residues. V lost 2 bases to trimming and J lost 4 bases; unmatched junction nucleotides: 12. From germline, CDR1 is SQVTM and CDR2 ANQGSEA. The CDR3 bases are TGCAGCGTTGAAAAGCGACAGGGGTTCCGTGGCTATGGCTACACCTTC. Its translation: CSVEKRQGFRGYGYTF.

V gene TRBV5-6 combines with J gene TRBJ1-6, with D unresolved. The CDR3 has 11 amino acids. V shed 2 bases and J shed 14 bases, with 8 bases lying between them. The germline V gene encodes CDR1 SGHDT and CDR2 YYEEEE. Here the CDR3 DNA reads TGTGCCAGCAGCTTAGGTCGCTCCCTCCACTTT. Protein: CASSLGRSLHF.

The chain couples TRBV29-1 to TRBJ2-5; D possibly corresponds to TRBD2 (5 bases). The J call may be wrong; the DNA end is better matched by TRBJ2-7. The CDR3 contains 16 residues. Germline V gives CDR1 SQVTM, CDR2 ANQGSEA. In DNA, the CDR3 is TGCAGCGTTGAAGTGGACCAAGCGGCTCTATCCTACGAGCAGTACTTC. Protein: CSVEVDQAALSYEQYF.

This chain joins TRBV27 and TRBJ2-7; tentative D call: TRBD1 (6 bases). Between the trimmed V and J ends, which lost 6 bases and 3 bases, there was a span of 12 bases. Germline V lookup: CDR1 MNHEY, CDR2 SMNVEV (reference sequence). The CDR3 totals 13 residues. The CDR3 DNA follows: TGTGCCAGCAGCCACGGACAGATCTACGAGCAGTACTTC. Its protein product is CASSHGQIYEQYF.

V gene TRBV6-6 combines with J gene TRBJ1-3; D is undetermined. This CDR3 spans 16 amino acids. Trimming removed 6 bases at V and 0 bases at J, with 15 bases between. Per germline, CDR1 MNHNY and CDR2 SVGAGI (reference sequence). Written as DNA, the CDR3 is TGTGCCAGCAGCCAACTTTTAGACCACTCTGGAAACACCATATATTTT. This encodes CASSQLLDHSGNTIYF.

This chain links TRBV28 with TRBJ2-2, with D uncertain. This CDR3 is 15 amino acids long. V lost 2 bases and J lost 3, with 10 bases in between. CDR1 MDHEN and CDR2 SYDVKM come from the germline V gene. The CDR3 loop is CASSLLTADTGELFF. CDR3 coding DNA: TGTGCCAGCAGTTTACTCACAGCAGACACCGGGGAGCTGTTTTTT.

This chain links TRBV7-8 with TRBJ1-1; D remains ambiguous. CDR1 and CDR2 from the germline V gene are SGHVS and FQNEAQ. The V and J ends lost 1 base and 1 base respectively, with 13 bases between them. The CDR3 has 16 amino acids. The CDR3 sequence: CASSLVFGVRNTEAFF. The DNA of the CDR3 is TGTGCCAGCAGCTTAGTTTTCGGGGTCAGGAACACTGAAGCTTTCTTT.

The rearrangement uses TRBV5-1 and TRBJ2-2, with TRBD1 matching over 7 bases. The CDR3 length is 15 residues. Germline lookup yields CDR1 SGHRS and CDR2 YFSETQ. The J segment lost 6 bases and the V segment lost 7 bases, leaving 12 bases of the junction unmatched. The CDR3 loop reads CASGSTGTAPGELFF. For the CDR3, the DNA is TGCGCCAGCGGATCCACTGGGACAGCCCCCGGGGAGCTGTTTTTT.

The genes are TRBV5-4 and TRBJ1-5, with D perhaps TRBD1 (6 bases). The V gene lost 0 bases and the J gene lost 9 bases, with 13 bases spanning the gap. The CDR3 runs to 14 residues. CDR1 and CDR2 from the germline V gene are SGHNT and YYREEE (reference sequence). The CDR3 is CASSLGGGKRPQHF. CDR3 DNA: TGTGCCAGCAGCTTGGGAGGGGGGAAAAGGCCCCAGCATTTT.

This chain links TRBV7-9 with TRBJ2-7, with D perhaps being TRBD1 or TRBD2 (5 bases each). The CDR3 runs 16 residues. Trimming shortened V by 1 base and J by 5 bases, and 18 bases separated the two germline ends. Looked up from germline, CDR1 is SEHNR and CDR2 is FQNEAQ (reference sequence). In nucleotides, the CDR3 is TGTGCCAGCAGCTTAGGTGTCGGGACCGTTTTTAACGAGCAGTACTTC. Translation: CASSLGVGTVFNEQYF.

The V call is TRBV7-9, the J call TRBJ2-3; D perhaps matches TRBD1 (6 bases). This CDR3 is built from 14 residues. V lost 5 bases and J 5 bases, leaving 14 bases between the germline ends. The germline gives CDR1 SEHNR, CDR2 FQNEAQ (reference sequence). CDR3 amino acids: CASSAGVSLDTQYF. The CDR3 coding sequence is TGTGCCAGCAGCGCAGGGGTTTCCCTAGATACGCAGTATTTT.

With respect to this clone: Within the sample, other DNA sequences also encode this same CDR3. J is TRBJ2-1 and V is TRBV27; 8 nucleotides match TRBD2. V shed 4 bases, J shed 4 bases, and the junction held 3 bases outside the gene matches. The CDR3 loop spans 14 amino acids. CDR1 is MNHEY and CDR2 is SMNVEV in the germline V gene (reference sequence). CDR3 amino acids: CASSSGRAYNEQFF. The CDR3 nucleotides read TGTGCCAGCAGTTCCGGGAGGGCGTACAATGAGCAGTTCTTC.

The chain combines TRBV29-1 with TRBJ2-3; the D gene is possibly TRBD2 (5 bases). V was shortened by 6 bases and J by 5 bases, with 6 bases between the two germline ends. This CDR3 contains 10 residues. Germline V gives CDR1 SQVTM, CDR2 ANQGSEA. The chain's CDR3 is CSVLVDTQYF. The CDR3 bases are TGCAGCGTACTAGTAGATACGCAGTATTTT.

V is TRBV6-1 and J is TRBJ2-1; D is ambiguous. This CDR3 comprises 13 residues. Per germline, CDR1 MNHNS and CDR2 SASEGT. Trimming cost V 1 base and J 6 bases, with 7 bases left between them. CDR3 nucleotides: TGTGCCAGCAGTGAAGGTAGAGGCAATGAGCAGTTCTTC. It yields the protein CASSEGRGNEQFF.

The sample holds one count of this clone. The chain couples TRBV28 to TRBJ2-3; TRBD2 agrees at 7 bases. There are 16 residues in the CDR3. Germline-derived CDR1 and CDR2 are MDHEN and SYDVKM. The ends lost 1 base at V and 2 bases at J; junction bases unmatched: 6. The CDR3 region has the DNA TGTGCCAGCAGTTTATACGGGCGGGAGTACACAGATACGCAGTATTTT. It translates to CASSLYGREYTDTQYF.

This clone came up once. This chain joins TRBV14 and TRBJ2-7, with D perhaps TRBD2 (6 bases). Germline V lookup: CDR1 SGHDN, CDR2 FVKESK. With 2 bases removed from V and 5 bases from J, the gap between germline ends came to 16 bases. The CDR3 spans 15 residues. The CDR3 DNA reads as TGTGCCAGCAGCCAACTTGGTCTAGCGTTGGACGAGCAGTACTTC. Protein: CASSQLGLALDEQYF.

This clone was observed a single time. The CDR3 sequence is CASSASGGHNEQFF. The CDR3 DNA follows: TGTGCCAGCAGCGCTAGCGGGGGACACAATGAGCAGTTCTTC. This sequence joins TRBV27 and TRBJ2-1; 10 bases are a match to TRBD2. Trimming removed 6 bases from V and 5 bases from J; junction bases left unmatched: 4. Looked up from germline, CDR1 is MNHEY and CDR2 is SMNVEV (reference sequence). The CDR3 spans 14 residues.

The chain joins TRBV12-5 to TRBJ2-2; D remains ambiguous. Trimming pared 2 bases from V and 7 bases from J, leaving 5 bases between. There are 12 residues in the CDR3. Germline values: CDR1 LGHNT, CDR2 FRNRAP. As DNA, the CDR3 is TGTGCTAGTGGTTTGCCGGTCGGGGAGCTGTTTTTT. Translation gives CASGLPVGELFF.

The CDR3 DNA sequence: TGTGCCAGCAGCCCTGGGACTAGCGGGAGGGGCTACAATGAGCAGTTCTTC. Translated: CASSPGTSGRGYNEQFF. This chain joins TRBV9 and TRBJ2-1; TRBD2 matches at 16 bases. CDR1 and CDR2 (germline): SGDLS, YYNGEE. The ends lost 4 bases at V and 3 bases at J; junction bases unmatched: 4. The CDR3 is 17 residues long.

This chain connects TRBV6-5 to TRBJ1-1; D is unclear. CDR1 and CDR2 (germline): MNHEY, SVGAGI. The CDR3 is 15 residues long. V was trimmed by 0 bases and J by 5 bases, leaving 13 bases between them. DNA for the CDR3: TGTGCCAGCAGTTACTCGCGATACGGGAAAACTGAAGCTTTCTTT. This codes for CASSYSRYGKTEAFF.

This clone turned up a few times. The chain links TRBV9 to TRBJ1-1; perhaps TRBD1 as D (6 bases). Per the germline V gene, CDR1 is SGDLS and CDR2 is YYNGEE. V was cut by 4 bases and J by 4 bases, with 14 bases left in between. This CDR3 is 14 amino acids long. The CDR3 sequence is CASSRYRVGTEAFF. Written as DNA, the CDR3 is TGTGCCAGCAGCAGGTACAGGGTTGGCACTGAAGCTTTCTTT.

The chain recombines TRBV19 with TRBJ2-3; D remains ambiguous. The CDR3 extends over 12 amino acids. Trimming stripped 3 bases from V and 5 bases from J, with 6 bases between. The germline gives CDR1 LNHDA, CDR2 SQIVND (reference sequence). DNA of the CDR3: TGTGCCAGTAGTATTTTTGGAGATACGCAGTATTTT. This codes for CASSIFGDTQYF.

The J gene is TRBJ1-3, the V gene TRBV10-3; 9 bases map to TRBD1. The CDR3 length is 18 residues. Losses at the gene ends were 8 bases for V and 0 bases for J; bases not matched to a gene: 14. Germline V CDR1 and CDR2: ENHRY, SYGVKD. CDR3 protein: CAILVGQGTNTSGNTIYF. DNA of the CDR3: TGTGCCATCCTCGTAGGACAGGGGACGAACACCTCTGGAAACACCATATATTTT.